A selection of T cell receptor beta chains follows, all from one sample in a study of T cell repertoires in cytomegalovirus infection. Their recognized antigens are unknown. TCRdb itself ran the reads through MiXCR, one entry per CDR3 protein. The sample records some 700,000 distinct CDR3 sequences, around 30% being singletons. This specimen consisted of cultured PBMCs, obtained from culture after CMV antigen stimulation. The receptors here all came from a human donor in good health (CMV status not recorded). Some clones in this sample may be carry-over from other donors' samples. The CDR3 runs from the conserved cysteine through the conserved F or W.

j_call v_call cdr3_aa
TRBJ2-7 TRBV4-1 CASSHPLGTREQYF
TRBJ1-2 TRBV5-1 CASSLDGLGGYTF
TRBJ2-3 TRBV2 CASVPGARADTQYF
TRBJ2-5 TRBV7-3 CASSLVGGAEETQYF
TRBJ2-5 TRBV5-5 CASSSRGGAGGRYQETQYF
TRBJ2-1 TRBV20-1 CSATRVWGLSSYNEQFF
TRBJ2-3 TRBV29-1 CSVLGQLNLPDTQYF
TRBJ1-4 TRBV7-3 CASSTKRTGSNEKLFF
TRBJ2-2 TRBV7-2 CASSFLAGALRELFF
TRBJ1-1 TRBV6-1 CASSQAPRDTEAFF
TRBJ2-2 TRBV15 CATSSGSGSGELFF
TRBJ2-5 TRBV7-2 CASSSVAGVEETQYF
TRBJ1-1 TRBV20-1 CSARAPGDTEAFF
TRBJ1-5 TRBV27 CASSLLIGQPQHF
TRBJ1-2 TRBV18 CASSDGTGDYGYTF
TRBJ1-2 TRBV7-2 CASSVANYGYTF
TRBJ2-6 TRBV7-9 CASRQGAGANVLTF
TRBJ1-4 TRBV19 CASNEQVYSAPNEKLFF